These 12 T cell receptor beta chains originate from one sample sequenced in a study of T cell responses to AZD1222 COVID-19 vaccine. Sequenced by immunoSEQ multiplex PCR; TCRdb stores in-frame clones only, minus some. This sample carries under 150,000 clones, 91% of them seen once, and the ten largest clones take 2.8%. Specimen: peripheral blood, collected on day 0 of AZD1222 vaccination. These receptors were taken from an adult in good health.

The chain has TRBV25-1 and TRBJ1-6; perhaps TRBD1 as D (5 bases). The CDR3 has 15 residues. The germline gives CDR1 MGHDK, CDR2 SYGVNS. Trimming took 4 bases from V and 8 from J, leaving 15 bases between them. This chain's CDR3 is CASSVVGAVDSPLHF. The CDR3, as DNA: TGTGCCAGCAGTGTGGTAGGGGCTGTGGATTCACCCCTCCACTTT.

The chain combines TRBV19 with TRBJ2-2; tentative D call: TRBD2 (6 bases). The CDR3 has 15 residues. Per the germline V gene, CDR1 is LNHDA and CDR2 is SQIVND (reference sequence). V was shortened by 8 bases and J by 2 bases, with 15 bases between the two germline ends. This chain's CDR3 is CASSPLAINTGELFF. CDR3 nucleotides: TGTGCCAGTTCTCCTCTAGCGATTAACACCGGGGAGCTGTTTTTT.

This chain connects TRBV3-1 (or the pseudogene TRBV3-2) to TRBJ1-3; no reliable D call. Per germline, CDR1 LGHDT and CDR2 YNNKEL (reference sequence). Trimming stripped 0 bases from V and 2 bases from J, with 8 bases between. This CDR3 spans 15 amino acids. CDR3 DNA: TGTGCCAGCAGCCAAGATCCCGTGACTGGAAACACCATATATTTT. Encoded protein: CASSQDPVTGNTIYF.

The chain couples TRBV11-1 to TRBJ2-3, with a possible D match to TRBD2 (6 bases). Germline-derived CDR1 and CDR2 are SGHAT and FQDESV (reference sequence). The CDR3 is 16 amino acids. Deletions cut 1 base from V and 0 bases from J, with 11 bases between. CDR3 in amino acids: CASSLVTGASTDTQYF. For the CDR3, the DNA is TGTGCCAGCAGCTTAGTTACGGGAGCAAGCACAGATACGCAGTATTTT.

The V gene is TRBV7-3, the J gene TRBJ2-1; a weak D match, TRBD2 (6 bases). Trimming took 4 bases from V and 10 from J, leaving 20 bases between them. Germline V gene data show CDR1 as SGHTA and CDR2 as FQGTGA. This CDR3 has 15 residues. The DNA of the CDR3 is TGTGCCAGCAGCTCGGGGGACTCCTCCCATCGGGAGCAGTTCTTC. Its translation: CASSSGDSSHREQFF.

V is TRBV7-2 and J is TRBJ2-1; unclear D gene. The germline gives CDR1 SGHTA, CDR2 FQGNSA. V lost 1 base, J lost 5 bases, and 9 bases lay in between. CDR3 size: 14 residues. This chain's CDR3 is CASSLVVPDNEQFF. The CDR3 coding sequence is TGTGCCAGCAGCTTAGTGGTCCCGGACAATGAGCAGTTCTTC. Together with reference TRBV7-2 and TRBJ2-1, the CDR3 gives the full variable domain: GAGVSQSPSNKVTEKGKDVELRCDPISGHTALYWYRQSLGQGLEFLIYFQGNSAPDKSGLPSDRFSAERTGGSVSTLTIQRTQQEDSAVYLCASSLVVPDNEQFFGPGTRLTVL.

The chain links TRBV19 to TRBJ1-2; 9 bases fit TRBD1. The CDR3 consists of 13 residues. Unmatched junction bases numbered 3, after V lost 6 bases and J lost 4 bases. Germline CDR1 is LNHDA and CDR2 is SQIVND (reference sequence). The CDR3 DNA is TGTGCCAGTAGCCGGACAGGGGCCTATGGCTACACCTTC. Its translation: CASSRTGAYGYTF.

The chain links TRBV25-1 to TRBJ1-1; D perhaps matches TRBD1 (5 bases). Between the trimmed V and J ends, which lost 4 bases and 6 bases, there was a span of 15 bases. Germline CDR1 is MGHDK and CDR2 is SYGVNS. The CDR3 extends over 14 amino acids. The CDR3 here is CASSAYRFDAEAFF. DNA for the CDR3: TGTGCCAGCAGTGCATACAGGTTTGACGCTGAAGCTTTCTTT.

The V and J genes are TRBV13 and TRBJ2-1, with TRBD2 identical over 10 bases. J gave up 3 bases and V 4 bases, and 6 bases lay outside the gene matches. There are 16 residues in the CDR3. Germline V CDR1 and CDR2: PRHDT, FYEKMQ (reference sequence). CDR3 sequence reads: CASSSTGTSVYNEQFF. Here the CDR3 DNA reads TGTGCCAGCAGCTCAACCGGGACTAGCGTCTACAATGAGCAGTTCTTC.

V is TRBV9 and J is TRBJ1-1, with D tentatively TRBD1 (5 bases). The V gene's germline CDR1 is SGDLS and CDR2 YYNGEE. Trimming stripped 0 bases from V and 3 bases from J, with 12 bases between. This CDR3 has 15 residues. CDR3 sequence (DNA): TGTGCCAGCAGCGTAGATCCGGGACGGGACACTGAAGCTTTCTTT. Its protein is CASSVDPGRDTEAFF.

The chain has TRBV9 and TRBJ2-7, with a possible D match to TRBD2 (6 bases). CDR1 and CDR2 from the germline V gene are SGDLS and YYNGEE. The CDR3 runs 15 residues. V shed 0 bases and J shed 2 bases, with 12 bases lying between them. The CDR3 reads CASSVASGTAYEQYF. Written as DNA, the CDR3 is TGTGCCAGCAGCGTAGCGTCCGGGACTGCCTACGAGCAGTACTTC.

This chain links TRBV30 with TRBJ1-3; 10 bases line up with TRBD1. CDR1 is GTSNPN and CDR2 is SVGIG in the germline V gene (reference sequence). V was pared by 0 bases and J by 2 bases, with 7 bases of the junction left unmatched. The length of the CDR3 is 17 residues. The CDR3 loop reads CAWSVRGQGWTGNTIYF. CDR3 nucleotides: TGTGCCTGGAGTGTACGGGGACAGGGGTGGACTGGAAACACCATATATTTT. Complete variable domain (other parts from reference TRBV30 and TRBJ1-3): SQTIHQWPATLVQPVGSPLSLECTVEGTSNPNLYWYRQAAGRGLQLLFYSVGIGQISSEVPQNLSASRPQDRQFILSSKKLLLSDSGFYLCAWSVRGQGWTGNTIYFGEGSWLTVV.